The entry that follows covers one T cell receptor (beta chain) sequence. Antigen: not known. The sample is drawn from a study of CD8 T cells in ankylosing spondylitis. General study points: One TCR beta motif, made up of about 8 highly homologous variants, appeared characteristic of ankylosing spondylitis blood. Clones linked to disease were reported to show significant enrichment in matched ankylosing spondylitis synovial fluid. Researchers report that disease-linked clones proved CD8+ and relatively rare in peripheral blood.

Each TCR beta library was made by quantitative 5'-RACE that incorporated molecular barcodes. TCRdb independently ran MiXCR on the 5' RACE reads; one entry per CDR3 protein. Of 100,000 or so distinct CDR3 sequences detected, around 24% appear once; the ten largest clones hold 9% to 15%. Germline values: CDR1 SGHTA, CDR2 FQGNSA. The CDR3 covers 12 residues. Trimming stripped 2 bases from V and 3 bases from J, with 4 bases between. The source material was synovial fluid, either unsorted or a sorted T cell fraction (not recorded which). The TCR originated in a male donor with ankylosing spondylitis. The chain links TRBV7-2 to TRBJ1-1; D unclear. CDR3 protein: CASSLRYTEAFF. The CDR3 bases are TGTGCCAGCAGCTTACGATACACTGAAGCTTTCTTT.